The rows below give T cell receptor beta chains drawn from one sample of a study of T cell changes during pregnancy in multiple sclerosis. The repertoire was sequenced with immunoSEQ multiplex PCR; TCRdb's copy has only in-frame clones and lacks some. The sample includes 60,000 to 65,000 clones, roughly 90% of them seen just once. Sequenced here: peripheral blood, sampled in the first trimester of pregnancy. These receptors originate from a female donor with multiple sclerosis, enrolled in a pregnancy study. The CDR3 runs from the conserved cysteine through the conserved F or W. The D gene is left open where the match is weak. Some rows mark clone size as missing; the rest say once, few, many or name a class of expanded clone.

>.|.|TRBJ1-4|TRBV5-6
CASTRGGANEKLFF
TGTGCCAGCACCAGAGGGGGGGCTAATGAAAAACTGTTTTTT
>.|TRBD2|TRBJ2-3|TRBV7-2
CASSLGGRLAPSADTQYF
TGTGCCAGCAGCTTAGGGGGTCGACTAGCCCCGAGCGCAGATACGCAGTATTTT
>.|TRBD1|TRBJ1-3|TRBV11-3
CASSPGQGPGNTIYF
TGTGCCAGCAGCCCCGGACAGGGGCCTGGAAACACCATATATTTT
>.|.|TRBJ1-2|TRBV6-6
CASSLGAFYGYTF
TGTGCCAGCAGTTTAGGGGCCTTCTATGGCTACACCTTC
>.|.|TRBJ2-7|TRBV5-1
CASSLGAKEVSYEQYF
TGCGCCAGCAGCTTGGGCGCGAAAGAGGTATCCTACGAGCAGTACTTC
>.|.|TRBJ1-1|TRBV11-3
CASSLNRRVAFF
TGTGCCAGCAGCTTAAACCGTCGCGTAGCTTTCTTT
>.|.|TRBJ1-4|TRBV7-9
CASSRGAAKLFF
TGTGCCAGCAGCCGCGGGGCGGCAAAACTGTTTTTT
>.|.|TRBJ2-7|TRBV5-1
CASRGAGKIEQYF
TGCGCCAGCAGGGGGGCAGGTAAGATCGAGCAGTACTTC
>.|TRBD2|TRBJ2-1|TRBV28
CASTSSGEPNSYNEQFF
TGTGCCAGCACCTCTAGCGGGGAACCAAACTCCTACAATGAGCAGTTCTTC
>many|TRBD2|TRBJ2-6|TRBV4-3
CASSQGTSSSGANVLTF
TGCGCCAGCAGCCAAGGGACTAGCAGCTCTGGGGCCAACGTCCTGACTTTC
>.|TRBD1|TRBJ1-5|TRBV6-5
CASSSDRGHQPQHF
TGTGCCAGCAGTTCGGACAGGGGGCATCAGCCCCAGCATTTT
>.|TRBD1|TRBJ1-2|TRBV7-2
CASSPQGEVGYTF
TGTGCCAGCAGCCCCCAGGGGGAGGTTGGCTACACCTTC
>.|.|TRBJ1-1|TRBV27
CASSLKNMNTEAFF
TGTGCCAGCAGTTTAAAAAACATGAACACTGAAGCTTTCTTT
>.|TRBD2|TRBJ2-7|TRBV27
CASSLRGTSGIGSSYEQYF
TGTGCCAGCAGCCTAAGAGGGACTAGCGGGATTGGGAGCTCCTACGAGCAGTACTTC
>.|TRBD1|TRBJ2-2|TRBV29-1
CSVKSPGQGTGELFF
TGCAGCGTGAAGTCCCCGGGACAGGGGACCGGGGAGCTGTTTTTT
>.|.|TRBJ2-7|TRBV9
CASSPEAGLSYEQYF
TGTGCCAGCAGCCCGGAAGCGGGCCTCTCCTACGAGCAGTACTTC
>once|.|TRBJ2-3|TRBV7-2
CASRDGPAPGTDTQYF
TGTGCCAGCAGAGATGGGCCCGCCCCAGGCACAGATACGCAGTATTTT
>.|.|TRBJ2-5|TRBV7-3
CASSLVDGETQYF
TGTGCCAGCAGCTTGGTAGACGGGGAGACCCAGTACTTC
>.|TRBD1|TRBJ2-7|TRBV4-2
CASSQLQGATLGYEQYF
TGTGCCAGCAGCCAACTACAGGGGGCGACCCTTGGCTACGAGCAGTACTTC
>.|TRBD2|TRBJ2-1|TRBV4-2
CASSPGLADYNEQFF
TGTGCCAGCAGCCCCGGACTAGCGGACTACAATGAGCAGTTCTTC
>once|.|TRBJ1-3|TRBV6-5
CASSYRGRGGGNTIYF
TGTGCCAGCAGTTACCGGGGACGGGGAGGGGGAAACACCATATATTTT
>.|.|TRBJ2-3|TRBV27
CASIGAGSTDTQYF
TGTGCCAGCATCGGCGCAGGATCCACAGATACGCAGTATTTT
>.|TRBD2|TRBJ2-1|TRBV4-3
CASSLRTEGREIDEQFF
TGCGCCAGCAGCCTCCGGACGGAAGGGCGGGAGATCGATGAGCAGTTCTTC
>.|.|TRBJ1-2|TRBV5-1
CASSTAGEPSYGYTF
TGCGCCAGCAGCACGGCAGGGGAACCTAGCTATGGCTACACCTTC
>.|.|TRBJ2-7|TRBV27
CASSLSGGSEQYF
TGTGCCAGCAGTTTATCGGGCGGGTCCGAGCAGTACTTC
>.|TRBD2|TRBJ2-7|TRBV5-6
CASSLGLAVYEQYF
TGTGCCAGCAGCTTGGGACTAGCTGTCTACGAGCAGTACTTC
>.|TRBD2|TRBJ2-3|TRBV9
CASSVGLAGGPGDTQYF
TGTGCCAGCAGCGTAGGTTTAGCGGGAGGGCCGGGAGATACGCAGTATTTT
>once|TRBD2|TRBJ2-7|TRBV7-9
CASSLAGASGRAGYEQYF
TGTGCCAGCAGCTTAGCAGGAGCTAGCGGGAGGGCAGGATACGAGCAGTACTTC
>.|.|TRBJ1-6|TRBV2
CASTGAANNSPLHF
TGTGCCAGCACTGGGGCAGCCAATAATTCACCCCTCCACTTT
>.|.|TRBJ2-4|TRBV21-1
CASSKIRGTSGTLTKNIQYF
TGTGCCAGCAGCAAAATCCGAGGGACTAGCGGAACCCTAACCAAAAACATTCAGTACTTC
>.|TRBD1|TRBJ2-7|TRBV7-9
CASSGRDRSTPEQYF
TGTGCCAGCAGCGGACGGGACAGGTCTACTCCCGAGCAGTACTTC
>.|.|TRBJ1-5|TRBV28
CASDGRNQPQHF
TGTGCCAGCGATGGTCGGAATCAGCCCCAGCATTTT
>.|.|TRBJ2-3|TRBV9
CASSAERASTDTQYF
TGTGCCAGCAGCGCCGAGAGGGCAAGCACAGATACGCAGTATTTT
>.|TRBD2|TRBJ2-1|TRBV4-3
CASSQDSLRGTSGSYNEQFF
TGCGCCAGCAGCCAAGATTCGCTCCGGGGGACTAGCGGGTCATACAATGAGCAGTTCTTC
>.|TRBD1|TRBJ1-2|TRBV5-4
CASSAPGQYYGYTF
TGTGCCAGCAGCGCCCCGGGACAGTACTATGGCTACACCTTC
>.|.|TRBJ2-4|TRBV7-3
CASSPDPAGSAGIQYF
TGTGCCAGCAGCCCGGATCCGGCGGGTAGCGCGGGCATTCAGTACTTC
>.|TRBD2|TRBJ2-7|TRBV9
CASSVEIAGPTYEQYF
TGTGCCAGCAGCGTAGAGATAGCGGGACCCACCTACGAGCAGTACTTC
>.|TRBD1|TRBJ1-2|TRBV4-1
CASSQEPSGGSYGYTF
TGCGCCAGCAGCCAAGAACCCTCAGGGGGTTCCTATGGCTACACCTTC
>.|.|TRBJ1-2|TRBV6-1
CASSEARAAGYTF
TGTGCCAGCAGTGAAGCGCGAGCGGCCGGCTACACCTTC
>.|.|TRBJ2-3|TRBV4-1
CASSQGPAGGRTDTQYF
TGCGCCAGCAGCCAAGGCCCCGCGGGCGGTCGCACAGATACGCAGTATTTT
>.|TRBD2|TRBJ2-1|TRBV5-1
CASRLAGAVYNEQFF
TGCGCCAGCAGGCTAGCGGGAGCTGTCTACAATGAGCAGTTCTTC
>.|TRBD1|TRBJ1-1|TRBV9
CASSVVEGVQGTEAFF
TGTGCCAGCAGCGTCGTAGAGGGGGTACAGGGGACCGAAGCTTTCTTT
>.|.|TRBJ2-3|TRBV5-6
CASSLLAATSLITDTQYF
TGTGCCAGCAGCTTGTTGGCCGCAACTAGTTTAATCACAGATACGCAGTATTTT
>.|TRBD2|TRBJ2-7|TRBV7-2
CASSLRRTSGRNSYEQYF
TGTGCCAGCAGCTTACGTAGGACCAGCGGGAGGAATTCCTACGAGCAGTACTTC
>.|TRBD2|TRBJ2-5|TRBV11-3
CASSPRTSGRETQYF
TGTGCCAGCAGCCCTAGGACTAGCGGGAGGGAGACCCAGTACTTC
>.|.|TRBJ1-5|TRBV15
CATSRAPGWDSNQPQHF
TGTGCCACCAGCAGAGCCCCAGGGTGGGATAGCAATCAGCCCCAGCATTTT